This TCR beta chain was documented in a study of response to subunit inactivated influenza vaccine. Whole-study results and caveats: Seasonal influenza vaccination, on each occasion, was suggested by the authors to recruit few new T cells.

Via MiXCR, TCRdb re-called the RT-PCR reads, giving one row per CDR3 protein. The repertoire holds hundreds of thousands of distinct CDR3 sequences, roughly 27% seen once, with approximately 2% in the top ten. On this clonotype: What it binds is unknown.

Germline-derived CDR1 and CDR2 are MNHEY and SVGEGT. The CDR3 is 14 amino acids. The V and J ends lost 2 bases and 13 bases respectively, with 18 bases between them. The sample consisted of CD4+ T cells sorted from PBMCs, taken more than 4 days after vaccination. This receptor was identified in a man aged 45-65 years who received an inactivated influenza vaccine. The chain carries TRBV6-2 or TRBV6-3 and TRBJ2-1, with a tentative D call TRBD2 (6 bases). CDR3 nucleotide sequence: TGTGCCAGCAGTTACCCCGGGACTCAAGGGTCACAGTTCTTC. It codes for CASSYPGTQGSQFF.